The clone carrying this T cell receptor beta chain was counted a few times. This record belongs to a study of cytomegalovirus exposure and HLA in healthy donors. TCRdb keeps only in-frame clones here, not all; method: immunoSEQ multiplex PCR. This sample has about 220,000 clones; approximately 87% occur once, and the top ten carry around 3%. The sample comprised PBMCs. The TCR originated in a man aged 18 to 30 in good health and CMV-seronegative.

CDR3 nucleotides: TGTGCCAGCAACCAAGGGGGAGAGGAGACCCAGTACTTC. Translation: CASNQGGEETQYF. The chain couples TRBV9 to TRBJ2-5; D might be TRBD1 (6 bases). CDR3 length: 13 amino acids. Looked up from germline, CDR1 is SGDLS and CDR2 is YYNGEE. V shed 6 bases and J shed 5 bases, with 14 bases lying between them. The variable domain in full, completed from reference TRBV9 and TRBJ2-5, reads DSGVTQTPKHLITATGQRVTLRCSPRSGDLSVYWYQQSLDQGLQFLIQYYNGEERAKGNILERFSAQQFPDLHSELNLSSLELGDSALYFCASNQGGEETQYFGPGTRLLVL.